The rows below give T cell receptor beta chains drawn from one sample of a study of molecular identifiers for immune sequencing clone quantification. TCRdb itself ran the PCR reads through MiXCR, one entry per CDR3 protein. The sample yields tens of thousands of distinct CDR3 sequences, around 17% seen once. Sample: naive CD8+ T cells from blood, with Jurkat cell RNA spiked in. These receptors all stem from a human donor in good health. Some libraries in this study had Jurkat cell RNA spiked in. Each CDR3 is given with its conserved first and last residue. The order of the fields is V gene, J gene, clone size, D gene, CDR3 protein, CDR3 DNA. A D gene is named only where the DNA matches it firmly. Size is stated for part of the rows, as once, few or many counts, or as a class when the clone is expanded.

v_call: TRBV5-1
j_call: TRBJ2-3
clone_size: .
d_call: TRBD2
cdr3_aa: CASSLGTSGGITDTQYF
cdr3_nt: TGCGCCAGCAGCCTCGGTACTAGCGGGGGTATCACAGATACGCAGTATTTT

v_call: TRBV27
j_call: TRBJ2-7
clone_size: .
d_call: .
cdr3_aa: CASSIDRFTKQYF
cdr3_nt: TGTGCCAGCAGCATAGACAGGTTTACAAAGCAGTACTTC

v_call: TRBV2
j_call: TRBJ2-7
clone_size: .
d_call: TRBD2
cdr3_aa: CASRLAGGSYEQYF
cdr3_nt: TGTGCCAGCAGACTAGCGGGGGGTTCCTACGAGCAGTACTTC

v_call: TRBV4-3
j_call: TRBJ2-7
clone_size: once
d_call: TRBD1
cdr3_aa: CASSLGTDFYEQYF
cdr3_nt: TGCGCCAGCAGCCTCGGGACAGATTTCTACGAGCAGTACTTC

v_call: TRBV7-6
j_call: TRBJ2-2
clone_size: .
d_call: TRBD1
cdr3_aa: CASSLTPLMGQRINTGELVF
cdr3_nt: TGTGCCAGCAGTTTAACCCCACTAATGGGACAGAGGATCAACACCGGGGAGCTGGTTTTT

v_call: TRBV7-6
j_call: TRBJ1-3
clone_size: many
d_call: .
cdr3_aa: CASSDPGQSGNTIYF
cdr3_nt: TGTGCCAGCAGCGACCCCGGACAGTCTGGAAACACCATATATTTT

v_call: TRBV5-5
j_call: TRBJ1-1
clone_size: many
d_call: TRBD1
cdr3_aa: CASSEIWTGETEAFF
cdr3_nt: TGTGCCAGCAGCGAGATCTGGACAGGAGAAACTGAAGCTTTCTTT

v_call: TRBV12-3/TRBV12-4
j_call: TRBJ2-1
clone_size: .
d_call: TRBD2
cdr3_aa: CASSFGAGGYNERFF
cdr3_nt: TGTGCCAGCAGTTTCGGAGCGGGAGGTTACAATGAGCGGTTCTTC

v_call: TRBV3-1
j_call: TRBJ2-3
clone_size: many
d_call: .
cdr3_aa: CASSQNPTDTQYF
cdr3_nt: TGTGCCAGCAGCCAAAACCCCACAGATACGCAGTATTTT

v_call: TRBV27
j_call: TRBJ2-1
clone_size: many
d_call: .
cdr3_aa: CASSWSARGNEQFF
cdr3_nt: TGTGCCAGCAGTTGGTCGGCCAGGGGCAATGAGCAGTTCTTC